This T cell receptor (beta chain) came from a study of cytomegalovirus exposure and HLA in healthy donors. The CDR3 is made up of 14 amino acids. V was cut by 8 bases and J by 5 bases, with 19 bases left in between. Germline V gene sequence: CDR1 MNHEY, CDR2 SMNVEV (reference sequence). The primer mix had 60 Vbeta and 13 Jbeta primers. Data came from immunoSEQ multiplex PCR; TCRdb stores just in-frame clones and leaves some out. Here the sample spans about 120,000 clones, 63% being singletons. Sequences were obtained from PBMCs. This chain links TRBV27 with TRBJ2-7, with a possible D match to TRBD2 (7 bases). The clonotype comes from a man in his forties in good health and CMV-seropositive. CDR3 nucleotides: TGTGCCAGCTCCACTGGGGGGGGGCTACACGAGCAGTACTTC. Its protein product is CASSTGGGLHEQYF.